This TCR beta chain emerged from a study of blood T cell repertoires in COVID-19. The CDR3 has 17 amino acids. Germline loops: CDR1 SNHLY, CDR2 FYNNEI. J lost 0 bases, V lost 1 base, and 5 bases had no gene match. Assay: immunoSEQ multiplex PCR; the TCRdb copy retains only in-frame clones and omits some. The data hold 150,000 to 200,000 clones, with approximately 87% observed a single time. Sequenced: PBMCs or T cells enriched from blood (not recorded which). This clonotype originated in a woman in her forties or fifties who had recovered from COVID-19. The chain combines TRBV2 with TRBJ1-3, with 8 bases that match TRBD1. The CDR3 spells CASSEGDRPFSGNTIYF. Written as DNA, the CDR3 is TGTGCCAGCAGTGAAGGGGACAGGCCCTTCTCTGGAAACACCATATATTTT.